This TCR beta chain derives from a study of cytomegalovirus exposure and HLA in healthy donors. At the level of the study: Among the approximately 400 donors who were genotyped, roughly 86% fell in the genetic ancestry cluster that is associated with self-reported Caucasian donors.

The PCR used 60 Vbeta and 13 Jbeta primers. Assay: immunoSEQ multiplex PCR; the TCRdb copy retains only in-frame clones and omits some. The table includes roughly 120,000 clones, around 80% detected once. The CDR3 loop spans 15 amino acids. Germline values: CDR1 LGHNA, CDR2 YSLEER. The J segment lost 6 bases and the V segment lost 4 bases, leaving 10 bases of the junction unmatched. Regarding the study as a whole: The availability of immune exposure information extended only to CMV serostatus.

Healthy individuals who donated bone marrow served as the donors. Of note for this clone: The antigen is unknown.

The clonotype comes from a woman aged 18-29 years in good health and CMV-seronegative. Source material: PBMCs. The gene calls are TRBV4-3 and TRBJ1-2; TRBD1 agrees at 8 bases. The CDR3 DNA sequence: TGCGCCAGCAGCCGATATCGACAGGGGTTAGATGGCTACACCTTC. Residues: CASSRYRQGLDGYTF.